The 20 T cell receptor beta chains below were found in one sample sequenced in a study of T cells in Graves' hyperthyroidism and ophthalmopathy. There were TCR beta CDR3 regions amplified from RNA transcripts. TCR CDR3 regions were first amplified by RT-PCR with HTBI primers. TCRdb independently ran MiXCR on the multiplex PCR reads; one entry per CDR3 protein. The table lists around 620,000 distinct CDR3 sequences, about a sixth of them singletons. The specimen was blood. The receptors were sampled from a woman aged 25 to 45 with Graves' hyperthyroidism.

The chain is built from TRBV6-1 and TRBJ1-1; no firm D call. The CDR3 runs to 13 residues. Germline-derived CDR1 and CDR2 are MNHNS and SASEGT. The V and J ends lost 6 bases and 7 bases respectively, with 15 bases between them. CDR3 region: CASSAIGWFEAFF. The CDR3 DNA sequence: TGTGCCAGCAGCGCTATAGGATGGTTTGAAGCTTTCTTT.

This clonotype was counted ten times or more. The chain combines TRBV6-2 or TRBV6-3 with TRBJ2-3; D is unclear. Per the germline V gene, CDR1 is MNHEY and CDR2 is SVGEGT. V lost 7 bases and J 2 bases, leaving 7 bases between the germline ends. The CDR3 consists of 12 residues. In DNA, the CDR3 is TGTGCCAGCATGAGGAACACAGATACGCAGTATTTT. Its translation is CASMRNTDTQYF.

CDR3 DNA sequence: TGTGCCAGCAGCCAAGATCCCGGGAATCAGCCCCAGCATTTT. It translates to CASSQDPGNQPQHF. The V and J genes are TRBV4-2 and TRBJ1-5; D call uncertain. This CDR3 comprises 14 residues. The germline gives CDR1 LGHNA, CDR2 YNFKEQ. The V and J ends lost 0 bases and 4 bases respectively, with 7 bases between them.

This clonotype was recorded many times. The rearrangement uses TRBV18 and TRBJ2-7, with D possibly being TRBD1 (6 bases). The CDR3 sequence is 15 residues long. The germline V gene has CDR1 KGHSH and CDR2 LQKENI. Trimming left V 3 bases short and J 1 base short, with 13 bases between. In DNA form, the CDR3 reads TGTGCCAGCTCACCCGACATGGACAGTTCCTACGAGCAGTACTTC. It is translated as CASSPDMDSSYEQYF.

This clonotype was observed a few times. CDR3 amino acids: CATSRDYSAFSAEAFF. The CDR3 DNA sequence: TGTGCCACCAGCAGAGATTATTCAGCTTTTTCAGCTGAAGCTTTCTTT. The chain links TRBV15 to TRBJ1-1; the D is unclear. Germline V lookup: CDR1 LNHNV, CDR2 YYDKDF (reference sequence). The CDR3 is made up of 16 amino acids. V shed 0 bases and J shed 6 bases, with 17 bases lying between them.

The rearrangement links TRBV5-8 to TRBJ2-1, with TRBD2 matching 9 bases. The trim removed 4 bases at V and 6 bases at J, leaving 8 bases unmatched. Germline V lookup: CDR1 SGHTS, CDR2 YDEGEE. The CDR3 spans 15 residues. The CDR3 region is CASSPGLADLNEQFF. CDR3 DNA: TGTGCCAGCAGCCCGGGACTAGCAGATCTCAATGAGCAGTTCTTC.

There are many counts of this clonotype. The V gene is TRBV12-3 or TRBV12-4, the J gene TRBJ1-3; no reliable D call. The CDR3 has 15 residues. Trimming removed 6 bases at V and 1 base at J, with 13 bases between. CDR3 residues: CASSQPNLSGNTIYF. CDR3 DNA: TGTGCCAGCAGCCAACCTAACCTATCTGGAAACACCATATATTTT.

At least ten counts were recorded for this clonotype. The V call is TRBV20-1, the J call TRBJ2-7, with D possibly matching TRBD1 (5 bases). The CDR3 loop spans 14 amino acids. Germline CDR1 is DFQATT and CDR2 is SNEGSKA (reference sequence). The V gene lost 8 bases and the J gene lost 0 bases, with 17 bases spanning the gap. The CDR3 DNA reads TGCAGTACCGTTAGGGGAAGAAACTCCTACGAGCAGTACTTC. Its translation: CSTVRGRNSYEQYF.

This clonotype was seen repeatedly, ten times or more. CDR3 sequence: CASSERLAVNQPQHF. CDR3 sequence (DNA): TGTGCCAGCAGTGAAAGGCTCGCCGTCAATCAGCCCCAGCATTTT. V and J are TRBV2 and TRBJ1-5, with D uncertain. CDR3 size: 15 residues. Deletions cut 2 bases from V and 3 bases from J, with 11 bases between. CDR1 and CDR2 (germline): SNHLY, FYNNEI.

In its sample, this clonotype was seen many times. The chain carries TRBV6-1 and TRBJ2-7, with TRBD2 matching over 11 bases. The length of the CDR3 is 14 residues. V dropped 8 bases and J dropped 6; count of bases not matched to a gene: 9. Germline V lookup: CDR1 MNHNS, CDR2 SASEGT. CDR3 residues: CASGELAGEPEQYF. CDR3 nucleotide sequence: TGTGCCAGCGGGGAACTAGCGGGAGAGCCCGAGCAGTACTTC.

This clonotype was observed at least ten times. The chain carries TRBV27 and TRBJ2-3; no clear D gene. The V gene's germline CDR1 is MNHEY and CDR2 SMNVEV (reference sequence). The CDR3 runs to 13 residues. V was pared by 7 bases and J by 2 bases, with 10 bases between. CDR3 sequence (DNA): TGTGCCAGCATGTATGGCTTCACAGATACGCAGTATTTT. Translation: CASMYGFTDTQYF.

This clonotype has at least ten counts. This chain links TRBV6-1 with TRBJ2-3; 10 positions match TRBD2. Germline V gives CDR1 MNHNS, CDR2 SASEGT. V was clipped by 3 bases and J by 2 bases; unmatched bases: 2. The CDR3 totals 15 residues. The CDR3 DNA follows: TGTGCCAGCAGTGACACTAGCGGGGACACAGATACGCAGTATTTT. Protein product: CASSDTSGDTDTQYF.

Of note for this clonotype: A read error is possible here, since a much larger clone lies one base away. The chain links TRBV10-3 to TRBJ1-1, with D perhaps TRBD1 (5 bases). V shed 3 bases and J shed 0 bases, with 11 bases lying between them. There are 15 residues in the CDR3. Germline CDR1 and CDR2: ENHRY and SYGVKD. CDR3 DNA: TGTGCCATCAGTGACGGGACGGCTTTGAACACTGAAGCTTTCTTT. Translating gives CAISDGTALNTEAFF.

Details on this clonotype: Sequence at one end of the junction differs from germline and may be a read error. This chain connects TRBV7-7 to TRBJ2-2; no clear D gene. Per germline, CDR1 SSHAT and CDR2 FNYEAQ (reference sequence). This CDR3 spans 15 amino acids. The CDR3 sequence: CASSLAGSGTGELFF. The CDR3 region has the DNA TGTGCTAGCAGCTTAGCTGGGTCGGGTACCGGGGAGCTGTTTTTT.

The chain joins TRBV24-1 to TRBJ2-5; D is unresolved. CDR1 and CDR2 from the germline V gene are KGHDR and SFDVKD. Trimming pared 3 bases from V and 3 bases from J, leaving 7 bases between. CDR3 length equals 13 residues. The CDR3 coding sequence is TGTGCCACCAGTGATGGACCAAAAGAGACCCAGTACTTC. Protein sequence: CATSDGPKETQYF.

This clonotype was observed at least ten times. The chain joins TRBV11-2 to TRBJ1-2, with 10 bases that match TRBD1. With 4 bases clipped from V and 4 bases from J, the junction kept 9 bases outside the gene matches. This CDR3 contains 16 residues. Per germline, CDR1 SGHAT and CDR2 FQNNGV. The CDR3 coding sequence is TGTGCCAGCAGCTCCCGACAGGGGGCTGGGGGCTATGGCTACACCTTC. It translates to CASSSRQGAGGYGYTF.

This clonotype was counted many times. CDR3 DNA: TGTGCCAGCATGGACAGAACTAACTATGGCTACACCTTC. Translating gives CASMDRTNYGYTF. The rearrangement joins TRBV28 to TRBJ1-2, with D maybe TRBD1 (6 bases). Germline V lookup: CDR1 MDHEN, CDR2 SYDVKM. This CDR3 has 13 amino acids. Trimming shortened V by 7 bases and J by 0 bases, and 9 bases separated the two germline ends.

This clonotype came up many times. V gene TRBV28 combines with J gene TRBJ2-3, with 8 bases aligning to TRBD2. The CDR3 has 17 residues. CDR1 is MDHEN, CDR2 SYDVKM, per germline. The trim removed 3 bases at V and 1 base at J, leaving 9 bases unmatched. CDR3 in DNA: TGTGCCAGCAGTTTCCGTGAGTGGCGGGAGGGCACAGATACGCAGTATTTT. This codes for CASSFREWREGTDTQYF.

Only a few counts were recorded for this clonotype. V is TRBV5-1 and J is TRBJ1-5; D uncertain. The germline V gene encodes CDR1 SGHRS and CDR2 YFSETQ. This CDR3 region has 14 residues. Trimming removed 4 bases at V and 0 bases at J, with 8 bases between. The CDR3 nucleotides read TGCGCCAGCAGCGCGGGATTTAGCAATCAGCCCCAGCATTTT. Residues: CASSAGFSNQPQHF.

Comments on this clonotype: A read error is possible here, since a much larger clone lies one base away. The J gene is TRBJ2-1, the V gene TRBV11-2; 9 bases align to TRBD2. Germline CDR1 is SGHAT and CDR2 is FQNNGV. The length of the CDR3 is 16 residues. The CDR3 DNA follows: TGTGCCAGCAGGCGTTTGGCGGGAGGGTCCTACGATGAGCAGTTCTTC. This codes for CASRRLAGGSYDEQFF.